This T cell receptor (beta chain) comes out of a study of blood T cells in healthy people across ages. Notes on the study in general: Expanded clonotype shifts may have been confounded, as the donors had an unknown CMV status. Estimates of total diversity, which came from one million sequenced T cells, were considered to be underestimates.

V lost 4 bases and J lost 0, with 13 bases in between. This CDR3 is 15 amino acids long. CDR1 and CDR2 (germline): SGHTA, FQGTGA. This clonotype has only a few counts. The antigen is not known. The study recruited healthy Caucasian donors from Russia who were aged roughly 6 to 95. It was with a sample-barcoded 5' primer and a J-beta primer mix that a second PCR of about 7 to 12 cycles was run. Tagging of each cDNA molecule was performed by a template-switch adaptor with 12 random nucleotides. TCRdb ran MiXCR on the 5' RACE reads and lists one entry per CDR3 protein. The sample has 1.5 million to 2 million distinct CDR3 sequences; about 39% are singletons.

The chain has TRBV7-3 and TRBJ2-7; D perhaps matches TRBD1 (6 bases). This receptor was obtained from a human donor in good health. Sequenced sample: blood. The CDR3 DNA reads TGTGCCAGCAGCTCAGAGGGGGTCAGCTCCTACGAGCAGTACTTC. Translated, it gives CASSSEGVSSYEQYF.